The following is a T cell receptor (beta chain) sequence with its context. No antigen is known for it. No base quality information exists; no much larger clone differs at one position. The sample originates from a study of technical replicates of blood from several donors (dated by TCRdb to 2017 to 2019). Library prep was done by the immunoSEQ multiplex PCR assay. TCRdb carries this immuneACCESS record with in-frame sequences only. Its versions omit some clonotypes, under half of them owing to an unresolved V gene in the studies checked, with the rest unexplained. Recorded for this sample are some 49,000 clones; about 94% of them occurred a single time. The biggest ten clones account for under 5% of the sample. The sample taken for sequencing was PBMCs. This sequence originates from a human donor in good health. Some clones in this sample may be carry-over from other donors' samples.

Read as DNA, the sequence is TGTGCCAGCAGCCAAGCTCGGACAGGGCAAGAGACCCAGTACTTC. Translated, it reads CASSQARTGQETQYF. Here the chain combines TRBV4-2 and TRBJ2-5, and 8 bases in between align with TRBD1. V has 1 base trimmed and J has 2 bases trimmed; junction bases matching no gene number 3. For CDR1 and CDR2, the germline V gene lists LGHNA and YNFKEQ. Reading from cysteine to phenylalanine, the CDR3 counts 15 amino acids. Left in the record is the CDR3 DNA by itself, 45 bases read in frame from the first base.